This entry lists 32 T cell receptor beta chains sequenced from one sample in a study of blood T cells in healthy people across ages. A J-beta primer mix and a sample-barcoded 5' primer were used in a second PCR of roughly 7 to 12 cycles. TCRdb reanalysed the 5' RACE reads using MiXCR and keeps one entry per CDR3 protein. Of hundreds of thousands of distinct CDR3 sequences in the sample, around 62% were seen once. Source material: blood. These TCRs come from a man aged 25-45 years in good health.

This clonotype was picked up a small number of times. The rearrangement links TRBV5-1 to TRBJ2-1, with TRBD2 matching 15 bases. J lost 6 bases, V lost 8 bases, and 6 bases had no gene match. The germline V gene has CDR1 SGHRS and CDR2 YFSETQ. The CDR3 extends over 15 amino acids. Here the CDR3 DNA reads TGCGCCAGTCGGACTAGCGGGGGGGCCGGCAATGAGCAGTTCTTC. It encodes CASRTSGGAGNEQFF.

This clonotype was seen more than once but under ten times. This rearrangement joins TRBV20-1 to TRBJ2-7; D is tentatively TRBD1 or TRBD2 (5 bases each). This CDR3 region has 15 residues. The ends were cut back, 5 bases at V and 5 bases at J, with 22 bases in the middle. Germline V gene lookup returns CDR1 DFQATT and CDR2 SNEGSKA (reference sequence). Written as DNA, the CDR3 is TGCAGTGCTCTGGGGGTACAGGTGGTAGTCGACGAGCAGTACTTC. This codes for CSALGVQVVVDEQYF.

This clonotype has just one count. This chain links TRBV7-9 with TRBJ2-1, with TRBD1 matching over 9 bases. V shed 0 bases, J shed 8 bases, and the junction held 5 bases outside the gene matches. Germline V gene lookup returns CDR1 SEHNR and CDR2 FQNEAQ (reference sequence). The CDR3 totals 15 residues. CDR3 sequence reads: CASSLAGTGFHEQFF. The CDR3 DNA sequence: TGTGCCAGCAGCTTAGCGGGGACAGGGTTCCATGAGCAGTTCTTC.

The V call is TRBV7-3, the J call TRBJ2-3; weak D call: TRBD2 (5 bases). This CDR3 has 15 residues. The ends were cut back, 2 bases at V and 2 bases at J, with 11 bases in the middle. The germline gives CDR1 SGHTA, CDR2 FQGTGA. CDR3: CASSLGVRDTDTQYF. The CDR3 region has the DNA TGTGCCAGCAGCTTAGGGGTACGGGACACAGATACGCAGTATTTT.

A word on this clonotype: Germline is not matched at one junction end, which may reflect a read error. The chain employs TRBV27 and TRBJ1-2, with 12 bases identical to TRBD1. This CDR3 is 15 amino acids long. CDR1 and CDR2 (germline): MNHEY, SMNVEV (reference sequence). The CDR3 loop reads CTSRLGTGGLYGYTF. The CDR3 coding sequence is TGTACCAGCAGACTCGGGACAGGGGGCCTGTATGGCTACACCTTC.

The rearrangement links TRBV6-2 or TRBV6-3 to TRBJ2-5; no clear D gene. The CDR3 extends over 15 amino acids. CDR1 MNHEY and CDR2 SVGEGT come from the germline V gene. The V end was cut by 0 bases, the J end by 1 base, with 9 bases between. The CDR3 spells CASSYSRLSQETQYF. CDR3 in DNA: TGTGCCAGCAGTTACTCGAGGTTAAGCCAAGAGACCCAGTACTTC.

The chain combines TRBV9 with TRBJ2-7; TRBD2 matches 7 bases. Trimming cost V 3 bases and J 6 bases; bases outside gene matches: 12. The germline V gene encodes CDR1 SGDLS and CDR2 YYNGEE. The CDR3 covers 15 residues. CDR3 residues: CASSDGGGIYSEQYF. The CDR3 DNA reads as TGTGCCAGCAGCGATGGGGGGGGGATCTACTCCGAGCAGTACTTC.

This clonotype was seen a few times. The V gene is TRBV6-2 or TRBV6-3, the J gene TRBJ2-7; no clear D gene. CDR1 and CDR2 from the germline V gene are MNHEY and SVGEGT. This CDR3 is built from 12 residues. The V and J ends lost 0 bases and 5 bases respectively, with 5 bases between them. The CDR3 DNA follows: TGTGCCAGCAGTTACTCGACCCACGAGCAGTACTTC. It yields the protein CASSYSTHEQYF.

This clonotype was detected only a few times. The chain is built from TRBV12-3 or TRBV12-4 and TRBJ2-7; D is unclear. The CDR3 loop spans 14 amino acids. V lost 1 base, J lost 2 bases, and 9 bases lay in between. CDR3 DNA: TGTGCCAGCAGTTTAGGTGGGTTTCCCTACGAGCAGTACTTC. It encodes CASSLGGFPYEQYF.

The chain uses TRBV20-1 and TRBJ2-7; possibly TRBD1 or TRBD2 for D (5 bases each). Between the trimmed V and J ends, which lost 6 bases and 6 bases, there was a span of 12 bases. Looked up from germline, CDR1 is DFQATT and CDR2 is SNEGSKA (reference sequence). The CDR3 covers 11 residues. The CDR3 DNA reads TGCAGTGCAGGGACCTTCTGCGAGCAGTACTTC. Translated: CSAGTFCEQYF.

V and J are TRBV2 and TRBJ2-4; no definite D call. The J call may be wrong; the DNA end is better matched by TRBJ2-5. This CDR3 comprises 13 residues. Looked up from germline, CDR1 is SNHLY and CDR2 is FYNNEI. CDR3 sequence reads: CASKGRAQETQYF. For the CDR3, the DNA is TGTGCCAGCAAAGGAAGGGCACAAGAGACCCAGTACTTC.

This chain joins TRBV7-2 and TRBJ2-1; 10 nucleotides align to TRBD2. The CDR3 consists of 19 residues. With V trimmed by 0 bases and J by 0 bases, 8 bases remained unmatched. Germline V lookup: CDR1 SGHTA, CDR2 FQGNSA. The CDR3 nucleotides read TGTGCCAGCAGCTTAGCTTTTGGGACTAGCGAAGGCTCCTACAATGAGCAGTTCTTC. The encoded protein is CASSLAFGTSEGSYNEQFF.

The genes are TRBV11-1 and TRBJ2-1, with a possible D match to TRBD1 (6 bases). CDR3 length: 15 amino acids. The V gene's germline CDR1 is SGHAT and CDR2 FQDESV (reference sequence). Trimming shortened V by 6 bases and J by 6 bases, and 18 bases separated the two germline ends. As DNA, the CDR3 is TGTGCCAGCAGATCCAGGGGTGTCGGGCTCAATGAGCAGTTCTTC. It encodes CASRSRGVGLNEQFF.

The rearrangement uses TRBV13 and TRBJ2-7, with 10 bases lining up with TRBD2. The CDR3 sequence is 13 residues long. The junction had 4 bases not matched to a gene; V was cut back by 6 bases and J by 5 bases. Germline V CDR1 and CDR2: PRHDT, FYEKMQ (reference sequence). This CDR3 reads CASSSGLANEQYF. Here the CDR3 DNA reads TGTGCCAGCAGTTCGGGACTAGCGAACGAGCAGTACTTC.

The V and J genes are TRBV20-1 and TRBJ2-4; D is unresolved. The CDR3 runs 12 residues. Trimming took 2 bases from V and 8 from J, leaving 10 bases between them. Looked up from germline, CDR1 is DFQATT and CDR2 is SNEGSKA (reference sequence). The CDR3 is CSARSLAHIQYF. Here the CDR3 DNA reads TGCAGTGCTAGATCTCTCGCCCACATTCAGTACTTC.

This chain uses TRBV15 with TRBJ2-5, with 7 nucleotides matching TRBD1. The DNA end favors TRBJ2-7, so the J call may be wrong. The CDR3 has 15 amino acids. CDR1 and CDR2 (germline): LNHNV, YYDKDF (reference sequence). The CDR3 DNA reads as TGTGCCACCAGCAGAGATCGGACAGGTAAAAACGAGCAGTACTTC. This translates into CATSRDRTGKNEQYF.

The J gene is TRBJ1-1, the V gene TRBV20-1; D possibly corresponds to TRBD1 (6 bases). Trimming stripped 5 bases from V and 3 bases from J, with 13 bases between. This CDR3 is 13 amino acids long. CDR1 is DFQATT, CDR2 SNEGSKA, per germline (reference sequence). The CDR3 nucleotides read TGCAGTGCTGGGGGCCCCAAGGACACTGAAGCTTTCTTT. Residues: CSAGGPKDTEAFF.

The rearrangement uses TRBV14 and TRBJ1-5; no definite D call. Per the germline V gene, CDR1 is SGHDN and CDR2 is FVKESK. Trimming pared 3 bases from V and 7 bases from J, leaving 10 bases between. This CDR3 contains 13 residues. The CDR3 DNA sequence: TGTGCCAGCAGCCACGGGGATGGGCAGCCCCAGCATTTT. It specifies CASSHGDGQPQHF.

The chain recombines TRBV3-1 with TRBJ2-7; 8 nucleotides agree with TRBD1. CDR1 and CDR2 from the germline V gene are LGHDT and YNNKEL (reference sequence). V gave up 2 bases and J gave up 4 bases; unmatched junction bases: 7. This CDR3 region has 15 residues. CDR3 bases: TGTGCCAGCAGCCAAACGACAGGGGCAGGGTACGAGCAGTACTTC. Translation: CASSQTTGAGYEQYF.

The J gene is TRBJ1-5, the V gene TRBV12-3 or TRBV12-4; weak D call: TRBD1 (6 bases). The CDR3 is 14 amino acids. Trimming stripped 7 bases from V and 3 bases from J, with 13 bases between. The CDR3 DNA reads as TGTGCCAGCACGAGGGGGGCCAACAATCAGCCCCAGCATTTT. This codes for CASTRGANNQPQHF.

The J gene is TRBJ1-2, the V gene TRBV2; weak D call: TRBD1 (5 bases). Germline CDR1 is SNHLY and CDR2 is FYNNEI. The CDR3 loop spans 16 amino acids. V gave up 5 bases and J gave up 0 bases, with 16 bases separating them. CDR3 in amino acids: CASSSRDVQPNYGYTF. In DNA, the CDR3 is TGTGCCAGCAGTTCCCGGGACGTCCAACCTAACTATGGCTACACCTTC.

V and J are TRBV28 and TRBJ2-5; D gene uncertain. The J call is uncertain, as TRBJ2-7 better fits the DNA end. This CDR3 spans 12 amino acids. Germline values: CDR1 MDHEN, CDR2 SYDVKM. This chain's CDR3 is CASTKDGDEQYF. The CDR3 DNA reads TGTGCCAGCACCAAGGATGGGGACGAGCAGTACTTC.

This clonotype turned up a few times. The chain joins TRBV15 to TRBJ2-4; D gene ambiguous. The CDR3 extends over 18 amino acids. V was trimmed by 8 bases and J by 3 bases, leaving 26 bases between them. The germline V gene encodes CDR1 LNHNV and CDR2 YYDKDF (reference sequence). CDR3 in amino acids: CATEVKMAWQYSKNIQYF. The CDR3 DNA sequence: TGTGCCACCGAGGTGAAAATGGCCTGGCAGTACAGCAAAAACATTCAGTACTTC.

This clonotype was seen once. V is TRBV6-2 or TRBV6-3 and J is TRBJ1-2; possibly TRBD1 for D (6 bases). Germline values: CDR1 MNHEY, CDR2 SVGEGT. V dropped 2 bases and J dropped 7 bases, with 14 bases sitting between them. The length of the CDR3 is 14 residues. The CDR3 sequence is CASSYDQLGGGYTF. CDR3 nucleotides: TGTGCCAGCAGTTACGATCAACTAGGGGGTGGCTACACCTTC.

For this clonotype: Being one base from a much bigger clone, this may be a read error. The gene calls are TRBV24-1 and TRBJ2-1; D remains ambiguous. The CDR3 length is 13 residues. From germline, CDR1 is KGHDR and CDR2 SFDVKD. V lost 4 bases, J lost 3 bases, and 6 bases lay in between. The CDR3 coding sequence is TGTGCCACCAGTGAGGCTAGCTACAATGAGCAGTTCTTC. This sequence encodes CATSEASYNEQFF.

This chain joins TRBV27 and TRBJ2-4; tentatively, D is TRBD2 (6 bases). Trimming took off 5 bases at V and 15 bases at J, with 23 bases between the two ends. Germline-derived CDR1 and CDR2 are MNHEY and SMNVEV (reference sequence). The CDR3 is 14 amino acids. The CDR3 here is CASSPAGTPRALYF. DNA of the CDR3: TGTGCCAGCAGTCCGGCCGGGACTCCTAGAGCATTGTACTTC.

CDR3: CASSFSGRNQPQHF. The DNA of the CDR3 is TGTGCCAGCAGCTTTTCGGGGCGCAATCAGCCCCAGCATTTT. The chain carries TRBV7-2 and TRBJ1-5; D is possibly TRBD1 (5 bases). The CDR3 covers 14 residues. Per germline, CDR1 SGHTA and CDR2 FQGNSA. V was pared by 3 bases and J by 2 bases, with 8 bases between.

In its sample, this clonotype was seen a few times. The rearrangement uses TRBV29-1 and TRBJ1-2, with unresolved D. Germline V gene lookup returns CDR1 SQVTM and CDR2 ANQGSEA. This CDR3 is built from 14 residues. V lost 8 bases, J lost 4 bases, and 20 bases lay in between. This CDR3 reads CSQFGTLGGYGYTF. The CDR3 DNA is TGCAGCCAATTCGGTACCCTTGGTGGCTATGGCTACACCTTC.

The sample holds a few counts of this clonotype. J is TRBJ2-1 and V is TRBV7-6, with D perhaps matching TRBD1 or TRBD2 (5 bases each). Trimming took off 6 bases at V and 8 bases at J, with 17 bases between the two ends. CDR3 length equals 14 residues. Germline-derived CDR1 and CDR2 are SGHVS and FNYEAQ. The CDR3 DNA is TGTGCCAGCAGTTCGGGACGGAGTAAAGATGAGCAGTTCTTC. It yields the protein CASSSGRSKDEQFF.

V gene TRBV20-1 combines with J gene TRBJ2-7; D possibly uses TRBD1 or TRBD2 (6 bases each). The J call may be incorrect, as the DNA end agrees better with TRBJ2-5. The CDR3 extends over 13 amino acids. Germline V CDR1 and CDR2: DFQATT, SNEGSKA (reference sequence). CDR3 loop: CSAGDRGRETQYF. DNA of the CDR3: TGCAGTGCGGGGGACCGGGGGCGAGAGACCCAGTACTTC.

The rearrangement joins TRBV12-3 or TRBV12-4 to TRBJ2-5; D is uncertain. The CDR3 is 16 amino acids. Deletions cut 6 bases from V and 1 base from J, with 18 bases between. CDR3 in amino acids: CASSPSVGKSQETQYF. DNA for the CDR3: TGTGCCAGCAGCCCCAGTGTGGGCAAGTCCCAAGAGACCCAGTACTTC.

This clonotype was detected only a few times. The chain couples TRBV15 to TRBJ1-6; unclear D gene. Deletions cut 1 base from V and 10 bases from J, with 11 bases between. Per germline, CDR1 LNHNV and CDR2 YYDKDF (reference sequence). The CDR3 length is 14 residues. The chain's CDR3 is CATSRGSPGSPLHF. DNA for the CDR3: TGTGCCACCAGCAGAGGGTCCCCGGGGTCACCCCTCCACTTT. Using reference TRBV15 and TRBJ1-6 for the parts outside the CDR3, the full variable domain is DAMVIQNPRYQVTQFGKPVTLSCSQTLNHNVMYWYQQKSSQAPKLLFHYYDKDFNNEADTPDNFQSRRPNTSFCFLDIRSPGLGDTAMYLCATSRGSPGSPLHFGNGTRLTVT.